This TCR beta chain was obtained from a study of T cell repertoires in cytomegalovirus infection. About the study: Recently identified HLA-C-restricted CMV epitopes were used, and well-studied HLA-B-restricted CMV epitopes were used as well.

About this clonotype: Its specificity is not known.

After removal of 8 bases from V and 4 bases from J, the junction contained 7 bases not matched to a gene. Germline-derived CDR1 and CDR2 are SGHVS and FQNEAQ. This CDR3 has 14 amino acids. TCRdb re-called the reads with MiXCR, one entry per CDR3 protein. The table lists a few hundred thousand distinct CDR3 sequences, under 45% of them singletons. The input for sequencing was cultured PBMCs, taken from culture after CMV antigen stimulation. The TCR comes from a human donor in good health (CMV status not recorded). Some clones in this sample may be carry-over from other donors' samples. The genes are TRBV7-8 and TRBJ2-2; 7 nucleotides match TRBD1. The CDR3 loop is CASGRQGVTGELFF. DNA for the CDR3: TGTGCCAGCGGAAGACAGGGTGTCACCGGGGAGCTGTTTTTT.